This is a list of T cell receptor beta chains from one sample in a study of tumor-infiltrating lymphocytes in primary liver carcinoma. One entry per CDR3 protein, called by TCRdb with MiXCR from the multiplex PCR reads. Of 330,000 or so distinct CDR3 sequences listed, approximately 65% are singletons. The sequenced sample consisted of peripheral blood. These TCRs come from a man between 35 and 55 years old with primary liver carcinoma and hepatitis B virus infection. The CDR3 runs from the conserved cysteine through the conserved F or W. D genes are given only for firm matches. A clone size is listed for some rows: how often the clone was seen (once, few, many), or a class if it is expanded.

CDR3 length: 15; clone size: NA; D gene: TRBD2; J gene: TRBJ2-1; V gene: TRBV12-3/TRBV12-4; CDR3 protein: CVSSSPTSGLDEQFF; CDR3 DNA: TGTGTCAGCAGTTCGCCAACTAGCGGATTGGATGAGCAGTTCTTC
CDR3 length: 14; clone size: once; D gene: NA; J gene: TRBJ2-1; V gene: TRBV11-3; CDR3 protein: CASSPRWGVNEQFF; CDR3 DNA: TGTGCCAGCAGCCCCCGTTGGGGGGTCAATGAGCAGTTCTTC
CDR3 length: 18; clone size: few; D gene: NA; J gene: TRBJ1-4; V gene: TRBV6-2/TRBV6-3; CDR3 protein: CANSIAGRSVETNEKLFF; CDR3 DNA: TGTGCCAACTCTATAGCGGGACGCTCCGTAGAAACTAATGAAAAACTGTTTTTT
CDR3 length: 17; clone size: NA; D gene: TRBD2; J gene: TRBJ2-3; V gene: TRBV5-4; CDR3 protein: CASSTAGASGRTDTQYF; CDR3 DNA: TGTGCCAGCAGCACGGCCGGGGCTAGCGGGAGAACGGATACGCAGTATTTT
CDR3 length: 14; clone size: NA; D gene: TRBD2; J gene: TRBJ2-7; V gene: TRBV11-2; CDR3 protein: CASSPAGNPYGQYF; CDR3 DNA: TGCGCCAGCAGCCCAGCGGGAAACCCCTACGGGCAGTACTTC
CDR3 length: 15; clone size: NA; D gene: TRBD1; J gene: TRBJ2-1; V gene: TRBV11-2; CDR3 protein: CASSSVRTGGREQFF; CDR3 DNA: TGTGCCAGCAGCTCAGTGAGGACAGGGGGCCGTGAGCAGTTCTTC
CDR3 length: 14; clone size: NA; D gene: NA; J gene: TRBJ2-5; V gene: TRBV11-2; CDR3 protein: CASSRVRGAATQYF; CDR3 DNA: TGTGCCAGCAGCCGGGTAAGGGGGGCGGCGACACAGTACTTC
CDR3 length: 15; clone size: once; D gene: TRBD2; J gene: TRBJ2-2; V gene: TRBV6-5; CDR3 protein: CASRTSAMNTWELFF; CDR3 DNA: TGTGCCAGCAGAACTAGCGCCATGAACACCTGGGAGCTGTTTTTT
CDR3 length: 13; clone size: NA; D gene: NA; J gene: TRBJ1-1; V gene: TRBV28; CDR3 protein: CASSFTTNTEAFF; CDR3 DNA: TGTGCCAGCAGTTTTACAACGAACACTGAGGCTTTCTTT
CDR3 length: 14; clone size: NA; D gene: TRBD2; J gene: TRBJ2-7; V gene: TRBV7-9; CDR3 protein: CASGRTGGNYEQCF; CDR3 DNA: TGTGCCAGCGGCAGAACGGGAGGCAACTACGAGCAGTGCTTC
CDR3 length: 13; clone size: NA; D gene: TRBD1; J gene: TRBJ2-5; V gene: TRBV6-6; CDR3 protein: CASKGQAQETKYF; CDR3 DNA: TGTGCCAGCAAGGGACAGGCCCAAGAGACCAAGTACTTC
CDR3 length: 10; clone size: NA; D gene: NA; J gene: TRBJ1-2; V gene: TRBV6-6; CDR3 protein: CASSSGGFTF; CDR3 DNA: TGTGCCAGCAGTTCGGGTGGCTTCACCTTC
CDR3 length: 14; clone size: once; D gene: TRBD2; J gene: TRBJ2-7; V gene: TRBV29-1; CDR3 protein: CSMQTSGSSYEQYF; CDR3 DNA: TGCAGCATGCAGACTAGCGGGAGCTCATACGAGCAGTACTTC
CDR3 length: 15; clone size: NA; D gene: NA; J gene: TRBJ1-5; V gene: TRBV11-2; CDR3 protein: CVSSLGPYSNQPQHF; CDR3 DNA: TGTGTCAGCAGCTTGGGGCCCTATAGCAATCAGCCCCAACATTTT
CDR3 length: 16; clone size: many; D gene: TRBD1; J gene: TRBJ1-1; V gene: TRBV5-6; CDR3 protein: CASSLLTGGSDTEAFF; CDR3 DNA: TGTGCCAGCAGCTTGTTGACAGGGGGCTCGGACACTGAAGCTTTCTTT
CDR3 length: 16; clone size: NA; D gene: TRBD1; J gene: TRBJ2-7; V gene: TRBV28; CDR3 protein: CASSPGTGGLYREQYF; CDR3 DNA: TGTGCCAGCAGTCCCGGGACAGGGGGCTTATATCGCGAGCAGTACTTC
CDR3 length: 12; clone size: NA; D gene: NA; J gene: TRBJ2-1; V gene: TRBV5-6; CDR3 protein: CVSSPGSDEQFF; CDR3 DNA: TGTGTCAGCAGCCCGGGGAGCGATGAGCAGTTCTTC
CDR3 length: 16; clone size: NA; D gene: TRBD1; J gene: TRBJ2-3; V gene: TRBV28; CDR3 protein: CASSLTGDSSTDTQYF; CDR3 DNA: TGTGCCAGCAGTTTGACAGGGGATAGTAGCACAGATACGCAGTATTTT
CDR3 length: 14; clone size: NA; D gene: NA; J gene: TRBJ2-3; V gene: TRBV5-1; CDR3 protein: CASSPAQETDTQYF; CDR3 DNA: TGCGCCAGCAGCCCCGCACAGGAGACAGATACGCAGTATTTT
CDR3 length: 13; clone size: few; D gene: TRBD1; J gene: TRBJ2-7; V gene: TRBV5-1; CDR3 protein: CASTSGQALEQYF; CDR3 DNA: TGCGCCAGCACATCCGGACAGGCGCTCGAGCAGTACTTC
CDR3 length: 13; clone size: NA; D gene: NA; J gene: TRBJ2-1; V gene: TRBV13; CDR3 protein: CASDSDTRNEQFF; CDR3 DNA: TGTGCCAGCGATTCCGACACGCGCAATGAGCAGTTCTTC
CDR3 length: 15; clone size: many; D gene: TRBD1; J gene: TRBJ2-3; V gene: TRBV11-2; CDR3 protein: CASSQQGFGTDTQYF; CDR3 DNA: TGTGCCAGCAGCCAACAGGGGTTCGGCACAGATACGCAGTATTTT
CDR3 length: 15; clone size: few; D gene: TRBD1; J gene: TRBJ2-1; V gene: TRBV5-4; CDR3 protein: CASSFDRGRYNEQFF; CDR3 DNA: TGTGCCAGCAGCTTTGACAGGGGAAGATACAATGAGCAGTTCTTC
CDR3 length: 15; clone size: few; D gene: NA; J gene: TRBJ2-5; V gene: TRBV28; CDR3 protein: CASSPPTGWGETQYF; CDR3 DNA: TGTGCCAGCAGTCCACCCACGGGGTGGGGGGAGACCCAGTACTTC
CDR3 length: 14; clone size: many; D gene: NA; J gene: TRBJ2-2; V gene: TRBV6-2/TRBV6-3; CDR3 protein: CASSYGVRTGELFF; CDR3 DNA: TGTGCCAGCAGTTACGGGGTTCGGACCGGGGAGCTGTTTTTT
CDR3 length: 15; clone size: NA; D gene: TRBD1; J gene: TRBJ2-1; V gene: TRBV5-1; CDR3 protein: CASSAGQVLGNEQFF; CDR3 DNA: TGCGCCAGCAGCGCCGGACAGGTACTTGGCAATGAGCAGTTCTTC
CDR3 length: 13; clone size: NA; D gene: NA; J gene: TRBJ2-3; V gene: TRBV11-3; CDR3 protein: CASNQGRLDTQYF; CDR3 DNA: TGTGCCAGCAACCAGGGCCGACTCGATACGCAGTATTTT
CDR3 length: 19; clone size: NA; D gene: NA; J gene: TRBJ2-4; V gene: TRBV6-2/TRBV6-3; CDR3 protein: CTSSYSKSHINLAKNIQYF; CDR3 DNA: TGTACCAGCAGTTACTCGAAGAGCCATATAAATTTAGCCAAAAACATTCAGTACTTC
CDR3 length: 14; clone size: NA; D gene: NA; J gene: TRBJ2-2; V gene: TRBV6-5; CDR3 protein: CAYRSGANTGELFF; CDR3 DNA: TGTGCGTACAGGTCGGGGGCGAACACCGGGGAGCTGTTTTTT
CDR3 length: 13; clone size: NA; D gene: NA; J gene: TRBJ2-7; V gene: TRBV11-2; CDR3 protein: CASSLESGYELYF; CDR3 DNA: TGTGCCAGCAGCTTAGAATCTGGGTACGAGCTGTACTTC
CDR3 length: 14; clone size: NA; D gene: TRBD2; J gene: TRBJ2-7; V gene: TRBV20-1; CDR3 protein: CSATGTSDLYEQYF; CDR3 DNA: TGCAGTGCAACCGGGACTAGCGATCTTTACGAGCAGTACTTC
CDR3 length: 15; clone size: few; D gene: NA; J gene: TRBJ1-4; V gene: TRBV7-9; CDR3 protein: CASSLSGKENEKLFF; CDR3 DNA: TGTGCCAGCAGCTTATCGGGGAAAGAAAATGAAAAACTGTTTTTT
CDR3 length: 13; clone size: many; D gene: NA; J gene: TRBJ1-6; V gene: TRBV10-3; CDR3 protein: CAIRVEPDSPLHF; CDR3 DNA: TGTGCCATCCGTGTGGAACCGGATTCACCCCTCCACTTT
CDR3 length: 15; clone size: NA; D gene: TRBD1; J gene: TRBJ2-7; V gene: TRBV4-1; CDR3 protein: CASSRGQDISYEQHF; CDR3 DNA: TGCGCCAGCAGCCGGGGACAGGATATCTCCTACGAGCAGCACTTC
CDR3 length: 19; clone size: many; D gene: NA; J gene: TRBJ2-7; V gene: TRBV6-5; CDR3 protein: CASSYSISSGTASTYEQYF; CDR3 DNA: TGTGCCAGCAGTTACTCGATTTCGTCCGGGACGGCGTCCACCTACGAGCAGTACTTC